The 15 T cell receptor beta chains presented below share a single source sample, sequenced in a study of response to subunit inactivated influenza vaccine. TCRdb re-analysed the RT-PCR reads in MiXCR, keeping a single row per CDR3 protein. The sample holds some 600,000 distinct CDR3 sequences, 11% to 15% seen once. Sequences were derived from PBMCs from blood, sampled roughly 2 weeks before vaccination. These receptors were taken from a man in his fifties who received an inactivated influenza vaccine.

The chain carries TRBV3-1 and TRBJ2-2; unclear D gene. Looked up from germline, CDR1 is LGHDT and CDR2 is YNNKEL (reference sequence). Trimming pared 5 bases from V and 6 bases from J, leaving 34 bases between. This CDR3 region has 21 residues. The CDR3 protein is CASSEITLASGLQMWAGELFF. The CDR3 nucleotides are TGTGCCAGCAGCGAAATAACCCTGGCGAGTGGGCTCCAGATGTGGGCCGGGGAGCTGTTTTTT. The complete variable domain, with remaining parts taken from reference TRBV3-1 and TRBJ2-2, reads DTAVSQTPKYLVTQMGNDKSIKCEQNLGHDTMYWYKQDSKKFLKIMFSYNNKELIINETVPNRFSPKSPDKAHLNLHINSLELGDSAVYFCASSEITLASGLQMWAGELFFGEGSRLTVL.

The sample holds a few counts of this clonotype. V gene TRBV3-1 combines with J gene TRBJ2-1; the D is unclear. V lost 0 bases to trimming and J lost 0 bases, with 12 bases between them. The CDR3 spans 17 residues. Germline CDR1 LGHDT, CDR2 YNNKEL (reference sequence). The CDR3 protein is CASSQDPLRTSYNEQFF. The DNA for the CDR3 is TGTGCCAGCAGCCAAGATCCCCTCCGTACCTCCTACAATGAGCAGTTCTTC.

The chain uses TRBV21-1 and TRBJ2-2. TRBV21-1 is a listed pseudogene. This CDR3 spans 16 amino acids. The CDR3 spells CASSKGHSANTGELFF. In DNA, the CDR3 is TGTGCCAGCAGCAAAGGGCACAGCGCGAACACCGGGGAGCTGTTTTTT.

The chain carries TRBV7-9 and TRBJ2-7; no firm D call. V lost 5 bases to trimming and J lost 5 bases, with 13 bases between them. Germline V gives CDR1 SEHNR, CDR2 FQNEAQ (reference sequence). This CDR3 is 13 amino acids long. The CDR3 region has the DNA TGTGCCAGCAGCCCCCTTCCTGGCAACGAGCAGTACTTC. Protein product: CASSPLPGNEQYF.

This rearrangement joins TRBV7-2 to TRBJ2-7; 11 bases line up with TRBD2. CDR1 and CDR2 (germline): SGHTA, FQGNSA. The CDR3 covers 14 residues. V shed 5 bases and J 4 bases; nucleotides not matched to a gene: 4. Here the CDR3 reads CASSPSGRSYEQYF. CDR3 DNA sequence: TGTGCCAGCAGCCCTAGCGGGAGGTCGTACGAGCAGTACTTC.

This clonotype was observed a handful of times. V and J are TRBV3-1 and TRBJ2-5; 8 bases align to TRBD2. In germline, CDR1 is LGHDT, CDR2 YNNKEL (reference sequence). V was clipped by 7 bases and J by 7 bases; unmatched bases: 14. This CDR3 has 15 residues. The CDR3 spells CASTAEGTSTGTQYF. The CDR3 DNA follows: TGTGCCAGCACGGCCGAAGGGACTAGTACTGGGACCCAGTACTTC.

In its sample, this clonotype was seen many times. CDR3 nucleotides: TGTGCCAGCAGTTTAAGACAGGAGAACACTGAAGCTTTCTTT. It encodes CASSLRQENTEAFF. This sequence joins TRBV12-3 or TRBV12-4 and TRBJ1-1; perhaps TRBD1 as D (6 bases). The CDR3 has 14 amino acids. Trimming took 2 bases from V and 1 from J, leaving 8 bases between them.

This chain links TRBV2 with TRBJ1-1; maybe TRBD1 (6 bases). There are 17 residues in the CDR3. Trimming removed 1 base from V and 0 bases from J, with 15 bases in between. Looked up from germline, CDR1 is SNHLY and CDR2 is FYNNEI. CDR3 residues: CASSEVEQGPMNTEAFF. Here the CDR3 DNA reads TGTGCCAGCAGTGAAGTCGAACAGGGACCCATGAACACTGAAGCTTTCTTT.

This chain links TRBV3-1 with TRBJ1-1; 8 bases fit TRBD1. The CDR3 runs to 13 residues. The V gene end was trimmed by 6 bases and the J gene end by 6 bases; junction bases not matched to a gene: 6. Germline CDR1 reads LGHDT; CDR2 reads YNNKEL (reference sequence). CDR3: CASSNPGQAEAFF. CDR3 in DNA: TGTGCCAGCAGTAACCCGGGACAGGCTGAAGCTTTCTTT.

This chain links TRBV6-2 or TRBV6-3 with TRBJ2-1; TRBD2 aligns across 9 bases. CDR3 length equals 13 residues. The germline gives CDR1 MNHEY, CDR2 SVGEGT. V lost 6 bases, J lost 8 bases, and 5 bases stayed unmatched. The DNA of the CDR3 is TGTGCCAGCAGCCATAGCGGGAGCTATGAGCAGTTCTTC. Its protein product is CASSHSGSYEQFF.

The CDR3 nucleotides are TGTGCCAGCACCTTATTGGGGACCTCCTACGAGCAGTACTTC. Its protein is CASTLLGTSYEQYF. This chain uses TRBV5-5 with TRBJ2-7; either TRBD1 or TRBD2 may fit D (5 bases each). Germline V gene sequence: CDR1 SGHKS, CDR2 YYEKEE (reference sequence). The CDR3 is 14 amino acids. V lost 6 bases and J 0 bases, leaving 13 bases between the germline ends.

The CDR3 bases are TGTGCCAGCAGCAGGGGACTAGCGACCGGGGAGCTGTTTTTT. Amino acid sequence: CASSRGLATGELFF. The chain uses TRBV7-2 and TRBJ2-2; 10 bases match TRBD2. V dropped 5 bases and J dropped 5; count of bases not matched to a gene: 2. Germline CDR1 and CDR2: SGHTA and FQGNSA. This CDR3 spans 14 amino acids.

This clonotype was found a few times. The chain recombines TRBV12-3 or TRBV12-4 with TRBJ1-5; D unclear. Trimming removed 8 bases from V and 5 bases from J, with 13 bases in between. CDR3 length equals 13 residues. Here the CDR3 reads CASQRTAYQPQHF. For the CDR3, the DNA is TGTGCCAGCCAACGGACGGCTTATCAGCCCCAGCATTTT.

J is TRBJ1-4 and V is TRBV4-2; D call uncertain. The length of the CDR3 is 15 residues. The ends were cut back, 2 bases at V and 0 bases at J, with 7 bases in the middle. CDR1 LGHNA and CDR2 YNFKEQ come from the germline V gene. The CDR3 loop is CASSQSPSTNEKLFF. The CDR3 coding sequence is TGTGCCAGCAGCCAAAGCCCATCAACTAATGAAAAACTGTTTTTT.

The sample holds a few counts of this clonotype. The genes are TRBV3-1 and TRBJ2-5, with D unclear. CDR3 size: 20 residues. The germline CDR1 and CDR2 sequences are LGHDT and YNNKEL (reference sequence). Trimming removed 1 base from V and 0 bases from J, with 24 bases in between. The CDR3 DNA follows: TGTGCCAGCAGCCAAGGAGGTTCGGGTTCGTTATCCATATACCAAGAGACCCAGTACTTC. The encoded protein is CASSQGGSGSLSIYQETQYF.